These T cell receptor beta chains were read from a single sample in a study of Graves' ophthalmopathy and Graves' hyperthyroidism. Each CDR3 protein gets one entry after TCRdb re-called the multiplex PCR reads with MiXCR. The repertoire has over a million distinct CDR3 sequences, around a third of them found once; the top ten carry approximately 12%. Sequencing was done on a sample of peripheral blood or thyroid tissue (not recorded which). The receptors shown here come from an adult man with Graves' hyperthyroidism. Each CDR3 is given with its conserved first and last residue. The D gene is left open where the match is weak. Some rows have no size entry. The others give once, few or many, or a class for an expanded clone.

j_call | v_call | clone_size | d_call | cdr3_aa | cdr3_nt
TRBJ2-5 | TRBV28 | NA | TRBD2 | CASRSGAQETQYF | TGTGCCAGCAGAAGCGGGGCCCAAGAGACCCAGTACTTC
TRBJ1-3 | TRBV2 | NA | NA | CASTIGDIRSGNTIYF | TGTGCCAGCACCATAGGTGACATCCGCTCTGGAAACACCATATATTTT
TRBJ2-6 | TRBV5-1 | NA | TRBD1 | CASSSGTGGNVLTF | TGCGCCAGCAGCTCGGGGACAGGGGGCAACGTCCTGACTTTC
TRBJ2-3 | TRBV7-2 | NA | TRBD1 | CASSIQGATDTQYF | TGTGCCAGCAGCATACAGGGGGCCACAGATACGCAGTATTTT
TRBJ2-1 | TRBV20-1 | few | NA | CSGPQGDHNEQFF | TGCAGTGGTCCCCAGGGAGATCACAATGAGCAGTTCTTC
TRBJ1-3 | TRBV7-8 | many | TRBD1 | CASSYTGASGNTIYF | TGTGCCAGCAGCTATACAGGGGCTTCTGGAAACACCATATATTTT
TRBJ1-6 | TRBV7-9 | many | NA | CASSPPLRGSPGIIHF | TGTGCCAGCAGCCCCCCCCTCAGGGGTAGTCCCGGGATCATCCACTTT
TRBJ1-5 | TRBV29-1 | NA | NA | CSVEVQHF | TGCAGCGTTGAGGTCCAGCATTTT
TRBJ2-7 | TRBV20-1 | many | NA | CSASKVQGRDEQYF | TGCAGTGCTAGTAAAGTGCAGGGTAGGGACGAGCAGTACTTC
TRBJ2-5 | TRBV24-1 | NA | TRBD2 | CATSDGLASGGETQYF | TGTGCCACCAGTGATGGACTAGCGTCAGGCGGGGAGACCCAGTACTTC
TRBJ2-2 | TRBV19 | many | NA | CASSIGSGNTGELFF | TGTGCCAGTAGTATAGGTAGCGGGAACACCGGGGAGCTGTTTTTT
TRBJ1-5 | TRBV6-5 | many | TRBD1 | CASSYSRQGRQPQHF | TGTGCCAGCAGTTACTCCAGACAGGGTCGTCAGCCCCAGCATTTT
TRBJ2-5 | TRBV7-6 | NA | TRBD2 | CASSFRLAGTETQYF | TGTGCCAGCAGCTTCAGACTAGCGGGCACAGAGACCCAGTACTTC